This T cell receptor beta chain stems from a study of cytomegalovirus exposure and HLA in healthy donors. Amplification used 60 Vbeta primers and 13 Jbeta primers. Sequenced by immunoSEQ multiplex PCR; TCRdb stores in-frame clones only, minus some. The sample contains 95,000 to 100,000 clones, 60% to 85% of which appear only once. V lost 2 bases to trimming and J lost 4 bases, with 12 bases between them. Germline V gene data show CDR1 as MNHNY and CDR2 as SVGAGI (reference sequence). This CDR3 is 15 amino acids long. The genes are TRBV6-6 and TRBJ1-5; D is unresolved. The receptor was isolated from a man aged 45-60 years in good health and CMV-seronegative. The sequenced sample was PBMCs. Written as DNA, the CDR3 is TGTGCCAGCAGTTACCAAGGAGGGAGGAATCAGCCCCAGCATTTT. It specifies CASSYQGGRNQPQHF.